A single T cell receptor (beta chain) is shown here with its context. Its antigen is undetermined. The sample originates from a study of CD4 T cells in relation to SARS-CoV-2 and coronaviruses. Repertoires were generated with immunoSEQ multiplex PCR, while TCRdb's copy carries only in-frame clones and drops some. The sample includes some 29,000 clones, roughly 80% seen only once; the top ten take approximately 22%. Unexposed donor CD4+ T cells date from about 2011-2018, before the COVID-19 pandemic. Isolation of CD4+ T cells took place after 10 days in culture. Between the trimmed V and J ends, which lost 2 bases and 6 bases, there was a span of 14 bases. The CDR3 sequence is 15 residues long. CDR1 is SGDLS and CDR2 is YYNGEE in the germline V gene.

Sequences were obtained from CD4+ T cells from PBMCs, cultured in vitro. The chain is built from TRBV9 and TRBJ2-2; D might be TRBD1 (6 bases). The source of this sequence is a human donor in good health. For the CDR3, the DNA is TGTGCCAGCAGCGTCCTGACAGGTGGGGCCGGGGAGCTGTTTTTT. It encodes CASSVLTGGAGELFF.